This T cell receptor beta chain derives from a study of T cells in localized non-small cell lung cancer. Method: immunoSEQ multiplex PCR; TCRdb's copy keeps in-frame clones and lacks some. Seen here are 45,000 to 70,000 clones, more than 80% observed once, and the top ten hold roughly 5.5%. Germline-derived CDR1 and CDR2 are MNHEY and SVGAGI. With 6 bases clipped from V and 5 bases from J, the junction kept 5 bases outside the gene matches. The length of the CDR3 is 14 residues. The clonotype was recovered from a woman between 35 and 70 years old with stage I lung adenocarcinoma. The chain joins TRBV6-5 to TRBJ2-1, with TRBD2 matching 9 bases. The sample was peripheral blood, taken before any cancer treatment. CDR3 sequence (DNA): TGTGCCAGCAGAGAGCGGGGGGCTAACAATGAGCAGTTCTTC. Protein product: CASRERGANNEQFF.